These T cell receptor beta chains were read from a single sample in a study of Graves' ophthalmopathy and Graves' hyperthyroidism. TCRdb re-derived calls from the multiplex PCR reads in MiXCR, one entry per CDR3 protein. The table shows almost 750,000 distinct CDR3 sequences, with 35% to 50% occurring only once. The sequenced sample consisted of peripheral blood. The receptors derive from an adult man with Graves' ophthalmopathy. Each CDR3 is given with its conserved first and last residue. Fields, in order: CDR3 DNA, CDR3 protein, V gene, J gene, clone size, D gene. The D gene is left open where the match is weak. Part of the rows lack a size; the others show once, few, many or a class for expanded clones.

cdr3_nt: TGCAGTGCTAGAGCCCGCAGCCTATCCTACGAGCAGTACTTC
cdr3_aa: CSARARSLSYEQYF
v_call: TRBV20-1
j_call: TRBJ2-7
clone_size: -
d_call: -

cdr3_nt: TGTGCCAGCAGACCTACGACAGAGGATGGCTACACCTTC
cdr3_aa: CASRPTTEDGYTF
v_call: TRBV15
j_call: TRBJ1-2
clone_size: -
d_call: -

cdr3_nt: TGTGCCACTGAACAGGGGCGTGAAAAACTGTTTTTT
cdr3_aa: CATEQGREKLFF
v_call: TRBV10-3
j_call: TRBJ1-4
clone_size: -
d_call: TRBD1

cdr3_nt: TGTGCCAGCAGCCAAGATTTTGGACAGACAGAATACGAGCAGTACTTC
cdr3_aa: CASSQDFGQTEYEQYF
v_call: TRBV9
j_call: TRBJ2-7
clone_size: -
d_call: -

cdr3_nt: TGTGCCAGCAGTTACCGTACCGGGACAGGGGGCTCTGGGGCCAACGTCCTGACTTTC
cdr3_aa: CASSYRTGTGGSGANVLTF
v_call: TRBV10-3
j_call: TRBJ2-6
clone_size: few
d_call: TRBD1

cdr3_nt: TGCAGTGCTAGTGATCCCGGGCCCAGCTACGAGCAGTACTTC
cdr3_aa: CSASDPGPSYEQYF
v_call: TRBV20-1
j_call: TRBJ2-7
clone_size: -
d_call: -

cdr3_nt: TGTGCCAGCAGACCCGGACAGGGGAGGGGTCAGCCCCAGCATTTT
cdr3_aa: CASRPGQGRGQPQHF
v_call: TRBV24-1
j_call: TRBJ1-5
clone_size: many
d_call: TRBD1

cdr3_nt: TGTGCCAGCAGTTCCTCCGGGACCCGGGGCGAGACCCAGTACTTC
cdr3_aa: CASSSSGTRGETQYF
v_call: TRBV7-9
j_call: TRBJ2-5
clone_size: -
d_call: -

cdr3_nt: TGTGCCAGCAGCCCGGGACAGGGGGAGACCTACGAGCAGTACTTC
cdr3_aa: CASSPGQGETYEQYF
v_call: TRBV11-3
j_call: TRBJ2-7
clone_size: few
d_call: TRBD1

cdr3_nt: TGTGCCAGCTCACCAAGACTAGCGGGGGGTAGCTCCTACGAGCAGTACTTC
cdr3_aa: CASSPRLAGGSSYEQYF
v_call: TRBV7-2
j_call: TRBJ2-7
clone_size: -
d_call: TRBD2

cdr3_nt: TGTGCCAGCAGTTACTCGGGCCGTCAGGGGACCCAGTACTTC
cdr3_aa: CASSYSGRQGTQYF
v_call: TRBV6-5
j_call: TRBJ2-5
clone_size: -
d_call: -

cdr3_nt: TGTGCCAGCAGCGCTACAGGGGTCTATAATTCACCCCTCCACTTT
cdr3_aa: CASSATGVYNSPLHF
v_call: TRBV6-5
j_call: TRBJ1-6
clone_size: few
d_call: TRBD1

cdr3_nt: TGTGCCAGCAGTTTAGTGGCGGCCAGACGCGACTATGGCTACACCTTC
cdr3_aa: CASSLVAARRDYGYTF
v_call: TRBV25-1
j_call: TRBJ1-2
clone_size: few
d_call: -

cdr3_nt: TGCAGTGCTAGAGATCATCGGGGTATCAGCAATCAGCCCCAGCATTTT
cdr3_aa: CSARDHRGISNQPQHF
v_call: TRBV20-1
j_call: TRBJ1-5
clone_size: -
d_call: -

cdr3_nt: TGTGCCAGCAGCCCAAGTCCAGGCCCTGAAGCTTTCTTT
cdr3_aa: CASSPSPGPEAFF
v_call: TRBV7-9
j_call: TRBJ1-1
clone_size: many
d_call: -

cdr3_nt: TGTGCCAGCAGTGAATCGGGACACGTTTACGAGCAGTACTTC
cdr3_aa: CASSESGHVYEQYF
v_call: TRBV6-1
j_call: TRBJ2-7
clone_size: few
d_call: -

cdr3_nt: TGTGCCAGCAGCGCCACAGGGGGCGTAGCTGAAGCTTTCTTT
cdr3_aa: CASSATGGVAEAFF
v_call: TRBV12-3/TRBV12-4
j_call: TRBJ1-1
clone_size: few
d_call: TRBD1

cdr3_nt: TGCAGTGCTAGAGATGAGGGGGCTCTGGTTTACGAGCAGTACTTC
cdr3_aa: CSARDEGALVYEQYF
v_call: TRBV20-1
j_call: TRBJ2-7
clone_size: -
d_call: TRBD1

cdr3_nt: TGTGCCAGCAGTCCTTCCGGGGGGTCGGATTCACCCCTCCACTTT
cdr3_aa: CASSPSGGSDSPLHF
v_call: TRBV12-3/TRBV12-4
j_call: TRBJ1-6
clone_size: many
d_call: -

cdr3_nt: TGTGCCAGCAGCTCAGTCGGACAGGCAATTCGAACAAACACTGAAGCTTTCTTT
cdr3_aa: CASSSVGQAIRTNTEAFF
v_call: TRBV7-9
j_call: TRBJ1-1
clone_size: many
d_call: TRBD1

cdr3_nt: TGTGCCAGCACAGAACTGAACACTGAAGCTTTCTTT
cdr3_aa: CASTELNTEAFF
v_call: TRBV12-3/TRBV12-4
j_call: TRBJ1-1
clone_size: -
d_call: -

cdr3_nt: TGTGCCAGCAGCCCTCACAGATTCCACCAGCCCCAGCATTTT
cdr3_aa: CASSPHRFHQPQHF
v_call: TRBV25-1
j_call: TRBJ1-5
clone_size: -
d_call: -

cdr3_nt: TGCGCCAGCAGAGGACTAGCGGAGAACACCGGGGAGCTGTTTTTT
cdr3_aa: CASRGLAENTGELFF
v_call: TRBV10-2
j_call: TRBJ2-2
clone_size: many
d_call: TRBD2

cdr3_nt: TGCAGCGCAGGGCACACCCAAGAGACCCAGTACTTC
cdr3_aa: CSAGHTQETQYF
v_call: TRBV29-1
j_call: TRBJ2-5
clone_size: -
d_call: -

cdr3_nt: TGTGCCAGCAGCGTCTACCGGGACAGGCTGTACACTGAAGCTTTCTTT
cdr3_aa: CASSVYRDRLYTEAFF
v_call: TRBV9
j_call: TRBJ1-1
clone_size: many
d_call: TRBD1

cdr3_nt: TGTGCCAGCAGATGGGGCAGGGTCAATTCACCCCTCCACTTT
cdr3_aa: CASRWGRVNSPLHF
v_call: TRBV6-6
j_call: TRBJ1-6
clone_size: -
d_call: -

cdr3_nt: TGTGCCAGCAGCCCCCGGCTGTACGAGCAGTACTTC
cdr3_aa: CASSPRLYEQYF
v_call: TRBV11-2
j_call: TRBJ2-7
clone_size: many
d_call: -

cdr3_nt: TGCAGCGTTGAGGGGCAGACGACCTACGAGCAGTACTTC
cdr3_aa: CSVEGQTTYEQYF
v_call: TRBV29-1
j_call: TRBJ2-7
clone_size: many
d_call: -

cdr3_nt: TGCAGTGCTAGCGACCCCTCGGGGGCGAGAAAAGAGACCCAGTACTTC
cdr3_aa: CSASDPSGARKETQYF
v_call: TRBV20-1
j_call: TRBJ2-5
clone_size: many
d_call: -

cdr3_nt: TGTGCCAGCAGCGCGAGCACATCAAGAGGTCTCGGCACCGGGGAGCTGTTTTTT
cdr3_aa: CASSASTSRGLGTGELFF
v_call: TRBV9
j_call: TRBJ2-2
clone_size: -
d_call: -

cdr3_nt: TGCAGCACCGGACAGGGAGTCTATGGCTACACCTTC
cdr3_aa: CSTGQGVYGYTF
v_call: TRBV29-1
j_call: TRBJ1-2
clone_size: -
d_call: TRBD1

cdr3_nt: TGCAGCGTTGAACCAGAAAGCGGGTACGGAGAGACCCAGAACTTC
cdr3_aa: CSVEPESGYGETQNF
v_call: TRBV29-1
j_call: TRBJ2-5
clone_size: once
d_call: -

cdr3_nt: TGTGCCAGCAGCTTAACGGGGGGTTCAGCTAACTATGGCTACACCTTC
cdr3_aa: CASSLTGGSANYGYTF
v_call: TRBV7-3
j_call: TRBJ1-2
clone_size: -
d_call: -

cdr3_nt: TGTGCCAGCTCAGGGGTTGCGAGCACTGAAGCTTTCTTT
cdr3_aa: CASSGVASTEAFF
v_call: TRBV19
j_call: TRBJ1-1
clone_size: few
d_call: -

cdr3_nt: TGTGCCATCAGTGGATTCGGGACAAGGAAAGAGACCCAGTACTTC
cdr3_aa: CAISGFGTRKETQYF
v_call: TRBV10-3
j_call: TRBJ2-5
clone_size: -
d_call: -

cdr3_nt: TGTGCCAGCAGCCCCCGCGGACAGGGTAGCGAGCAGTACTTC
cdr3_aa: CASSPRGQGSEQYF
v_call: TRBV14
j_call: TRBJ2-7
clone_size: few
d_call: TRBD1

cdr3_nt: TGTGCCAGCAGCGTCGAAACGGGTGGCTACACCTTC
cdr3_aa: CASSVETGGYTF
v_call: TRBV16
j_call: TRBJ1-2
clone_size: few
d_call: -

cdr3_nt: TGCGCCAACAGACTAGCGGGAGGGAGGTACGAGCAGTACTTC
cdr3_aa: CANRLAGGRYEQYF
v_call: TRBV7-9
j_call: TRBJ2-7
clone_size: -
d_call: TRBD2

cdr3_nt: TGTGCCAGCAGCGGGACAGGGAGAGAGCCCCAGCATTTT
cdr3_aa: CASSGTGREPQHF
v_call: TRBV24-1
j_call: TRBJ1-5
clone_size: -
d_call: TRBD1

cdr3_nt: TGTGCCAGCATCCCCGTTGGGGCGGTAGCCGGGGAGCTGTTTTTT
cdr3_aa: CASIPVGAVAGELFF
v_call: TRBV7-9
j_call: TRBJ2-2
clone_size: -
d_call: -

cdr3_nt: TGTGCTAACCATCCGGGACAGGTGCCAAACTATGGCTACACCTTC
cdr3_aa: CANHPGQVPNYGYTF
v_call: TRBV2
j_call: TRBJ1-2
clone_size: few
d_call: TRBD1

cdr3_nt: TGTGCCAGCAGCCATGTGTCAGCCGGAGAAGCTTTCTTT
cdr3_aa: CASSHVSAGEAFF
v_call: TRBV14
j_call: TRBJ1-1
clone_size: many
d_call: -

cdr3_nt: TGTGCCAGCAGCTCAAGACAGGGGGTTCTTGAAGCTTTCTTT
cdr3_aa: CASSSRQGVLEAFF
v_call: TRBV7-9
j_call: TRBJ1-1
clone_size: many
d_call: TRBD1

cdr3_nt: TGCAGTGCCACCTCCTCCGGGCCAAGCTCCTACGAGCAGTACTTC
cdr3_aa: CSATSSGPSSYEQYF
v_call: TRBV20-1
j_call: TRBJ2-7
clone_size: few
d_call: -

cdr3_nt: TGCAGTGCTAGAACGTCGGGGCATAATTCACCCCTCCACTTT
cdr3_aa: CSARTSGHNSPLHF
v_call: TRBV20-1
j_call: TRBJ1-6
clone_size: -
d_call: -

cdr3_nt: TGTGCCAGCAGCGGGACTAGCGGGAGGACCGAGCAGTACTTC
cdr3_aa: CASSGTSGRTEQYF
v_call: TRBV7-8
j_call: TRBJ2-7
clone_size: many
d_call: TRBD2

cdr3_nt: TGTGCCAGCAGCTCGTTACAGGCCTACGAGCAGTACTTC
cdr3_aa: CASSSLQAYEQYF
v_call: TRBV7-9
j_call: TRBJ2-7
clone_size: many
d_call: -

cdr3_nt: TGCGCCAGCAGTTTAAGGGGTACCACCCTTAACTATGGCTACACCTTC
cdr3_aa: CASSLRGTTLNYGYTF
v_call: TRBV10-2
j_call: TRBJ1-2
clone_size: -
d_call: -

cdr3_nt: TGTGCCAGCATCGTGGAGGGGAGGACGGACGAGCAGTACTTC
cdr3_aa: CASIVEGRTDEQYF
v_call: TRBV2
j_call: TRBJ2-7
clone_size: once
d_call: -

cdr3_nt: TGTGCTGATCCAGGGTACGGCTATGGCTACACCTTC
cdr3_aa: CADPGYGYGYTF
v_call: TRBV15
j_call: TRBJ1-2
clone_size: -
d_call: -

cdr3_nt: TGTGCCAGCAGCTTAGGGACAGGCAATGGGGAAAAACTGTTTTTT
cdr3_aa: CASSLGTGNGEKLFF
v_call: TRBV7-9
j_call: TRBJ1-4
clone_size: many
d_call: TRBD1

cdr3_nt: TGTGCCAGCAGCGGGGAAGCCCAACTTGTTTTT
cdr3_aa: CASSGEAQLVF
v_call: TRBV27
j_call: TRBJ2-2
clone_size: -
d_call: -

cdr3_nt: TGTGCCAGCAGCGACCCCTCACAGGGTCTCAATTACGAGCAGTACTTC
cdr3_aa: CASSDPSQGLNYEQYF
v_call: TRBV9
j_call: TRBJ2-7
clone_size: few
d_call: -

cdr3_nt: TGCGCCAGCAAGAGAGACACTAGCAATCAGCCCCAGCATTTT
cdr3_aa: CASKRDTSNQPQHF
v_call: TRBV5-1
j_call: TRBJ1-5
clone_size: -
d_call: -

cdr3_nt: TGTGCCACCAGCAGAGGAGGGGGCGTTCAGCCCCAGCATTTT
cdr3_aa: CATSRGGGVQPQHF
v_call: TRBV15
j_call: TRBJ1-5
clone_size: many
d_call: TRBD1

cdr3_nt: TGTGCCAGCGGGTGGGGAGCAGCTAATGAAAAACTGTTTTTT
cdr3_aa: CASGWGAANEKLFF
v_call: TRBV7-6
j_call: TRBJ1-4
clone_size: many
d_call: -

cdr3_nt: TGTGCCACCAGTCTGGGACCCAATCAGCCCCAGCATTTT
cdr3_aa: CATSLGPNQPQHF
v_call: TRBV24-1
j_call: TRBJ1-5
clone_size: many
d_call: -

cdr3_nt: TGTGCCAGCGGGGAATCCTACGAGCAGTACTTC
cdr3_aa: CASGESYEQYF
v_call: TRBV19
j_call: TRBJ2-7
clone_size: -
d_call: -

cdr3_nt: TGTGCCAGCAGTGAAACCGACAGGGGAGGGTATGGCTACACCTTC
cdr3_aa: CASSETDRGGYGYTF
v_call: TRBV6-1
j_call: TRBJ1-2
clone_size: many
d_call: TRBD1